This T cell receptor beta chain was found in a study of T cell changes during pregnancy in multiple sclerosis. The protocol was immunoSEQ multiplex PCR, while the TCRdb copy is restricted to in-frame clones and leaves out a portion. The sample contains roughly 51,000 clones, approximately 94% of which appear only once. Deletions cut 3 bases from V and 0 bases from J, with 9 bases between. Per the germline V gene, CDR1 is SGHRS and CDR2 is YFSETQ. The CDR3 contains 14 residues. The sample in question was CD8+ T cells from peripheral blood mononuclear cells, obtained before pregnancy. This TCR was sampled from a female donor with multiple sclerosis, enrolled in a pregnancy study. The chain employs TRBV5-1 and TRBJ1-1, with D possibly matching TRBD1 (5 bases). CDR3 amino acids: CASSSGIMNTEAFF. CDR3 in DNA: TGCGCCAGCAGCTCAGGGATCATGAACACTGAAGCTTTCTTT.